A single sample is the source of the 27 T cell receptor beta chains below, sequenced in a study of regulatory dendritic cells for organ transplantation. Their antigens remain unidentified. Clones were read by immunoSEQ multiplex PCR, and TCRdb kept only the in-frame ones, dropping some. Of around 11,000 clones in the sample, approximately 80% were seen once. Sorted subsets were CFSE-labeled and cultured 4 to 6 days with allogeneic dendritic cells. Sample: memory CD4+ T cells from blood cultured with dendritic cells. Subset given: CD45RO+ memory T cells. These receptors all come from a human donor in good health.

This sequence joins TRBV4-2 and TRBJ2-3, with 7 bases identical to TRBD1. Germline V gene lookup returns CDR1 LGHNA and CDR2 YNFKEQ. V lost 0 bases and J lost 3; bases outside the gene matches: 0. The CDR3 has 14 amino acids. CDR3 in DNA: TGTGCCAGCAGCCAAGAACAGGGGACAGATACGCAGTATTTT. Its translation is CASSQEQGTDTQYF.

The chain has TRBV2 and TRBJ1-2, with D uncertain. The CDR3 consists of 11 residues. Germline lookup yields CDR1 SNHLY and CDR2 FYNNEI. V lost 3 bases and J 5 bases, leaving 4 bases between the germline ends. The CDR3 nucleotides read TGTGCCAGCAGTGATCGGTATGGCTACACCTTC. This translates into CASSDRYGYTF. The entire variable domain, with the rest obtained from reference TRBV2 and TRBJ1-2, is as follows: EPEVTQTPSHQVTQMGQEVILRCVPISNHLYFYWYRQILGQKVEFLVSFYNNEISEKSEIFDDQFSVERPDGSNFTLKIRSTKLEDSAMYFCASSDRYGYTFGSGTRLTVV.

The J gene is TRBJ2-3, the V gene TRBV27; 8 bases are shared with TRBD2. Trimming removed 8 bases from V and 4 bases from J; junction bases left unmatched: 2. Germline CDR1 reads MNHEY; CDR2 reads SMNVEV (reference sequence). This CDR3 contains 12 residues. The CDR3 DNA reads TGTGCCAGCGGGACTAGTTCAGATACGCAGTATTTT. Translated, it gives CASGTSSDTQYF.

The V call is TRBV14, the J call TRBJ2-1, with D possibly TRBD2 on 6 matching bases. V lost 4 bases and J lost 4, with 29 bases in between. The CDR3 consists of 20 residues. The germline V gene has CDR1 SGHDN and CDR2 FVKESK. Written as DNA, the CDR3 is TGTGCCAGCAGCCCCCCCAGACCGCCAGGAGGGGCCCCCCCTTACAATGAGCAGTTCTTC. Its protein is CASSPPRPPGGAPPYNEQFF.

This clone was seen only a few times. The chain has TRBV7-3 and TRBJ2-7; TRBD1 matches at 8 bases. The ends lost 3 bases at V and 7 bases at J; junction bases unmatched: 5. This CDR3 comprises 13 residues. In germline, CDR1 is SGHTA, CDR2 FQGTGA. CDR3 DNA sequence: TGTGCCAGCAGCTTTGGACAGGGTGGTGAGCAGTACTTC. Protein product: CASSFGQGGEQYF. Full variable domain (rest looked up from reference TRBV7-3 and TRBJ2-7): GAGVSQTPSNKVTEKGKYVELRCDPISGHTALYWYRQSLGQGPEFLIYFQGTGAADDSGLPNDRFFAVRPEGSVSTLKIQRTERGDSAVYLCASSFGQGGEQYFGPGTRLTVT.

This chain connects TRBV30 to TRBJ2-1; unclear D gene. This CDR3 comprises 13 residues. The germline V and J ends were trimmed by 2 bases and 2 bases, with 7 bases remaining between them. Germline V lookup: CDR1 GTSNPN, CDR2 SVGIG (reference sequence). In DNA, the CDR3 is TGTGCCTGGAGTCGCCCCACCTACAATGAGCAGTTCTTC. It encodes CAWSRPTYNEQFF.

The chain is built from TRBV5-5 and TRBJ2-7, with TRBD1 matching over 8 bases. From germline, CDR1 is SGHKS and CDR2 YYEKEE (reference sequence). The CDR3 consists of 16 residues. Trimming removed 4 bases from V and 3 bases from J; junction bases left unmatched: 12. For the CDR3, the DNA is TGTGCCAGCAGCCCCTTTACAGGGGGAAGATTCTACGAGCAGTACTTC. Protein product: CASSPFTGGRFYEQYF. Based on the CDR3 plus reference TRBV5-5 and TRBJ2-7, the full variable domain is DAGVTQSPTHLIKTRGQQVTLRCSPISGHKSVSWYQQVLGQGPQFIFQYYEKEERGRGNFPDRFSARQFPNYSSELNVNALLLGDSALYLCASSPFTGGRFYEQYFGPGTRLTVT.

V gene TRBV7-2 combines with J gene TRBJ2-5; D remains unclear. V was shortened by 2 bases and J by 2 bases, with 12 bases between the two germline ends. The V gene's germline CDR1 is SGHTA and CDR2 FQGNSA. There are 15 residues in the CDR3. The CDR3 loop is CASSLQTTRQETQYF. The CDR3 DNA sequence: TGTGCCAGCAGCTTACAAACAACCCGACAAGAGACCCAGTACTTC. Supplemented by reference TRBV7-2 and TRBJ2-5, the full variable domain reads GAGVSQSPSNKVTEKGKDVELRCDPISGHTALYWYRQSLGQGLEFLIYFQGNSAPDKSGLPSDRFSAERTGGSVSTLTIQRTQQEDSAVYLCASSLQTTRQETQYFGPGTRLLVL.

This clone showed up just a few times. This chain connects TRBV5-8 to TRBJ1-5; D is ambiguous. CDR3 length equals 13 residues. V dropped 4 bases and J dropped 9 bases, with 14 bases sitting between them. Germline CDR1 reads SGHTS; CDR2 reads YDEGEE. DNA for the CDR3: TGTGCCAGCAGCGAGGGCCGCGGGCGGCCCCAGCATTTT. This translates into CASSEGRGRPQHF.

This chain uses TRBV7-9 with TRBJ2-5; 10 bases match TRBD2. V shed 3 bases and J 2 bases; nucleotides not matched to a gene: 9. The CDR3 has 17 amino acids. Germline CDR1 SEHNR, CDR2 FQNEAQ (reference sequence). CDR3 sequence reads: CASSFPGLAGGQETQYF. Here the CDR3 DNA reads TGTGCCAGCAGCTTCCCCGGTTTAGCGGGGGGACAAGAGACCCAGTACTTC.

The gene calls are TRBV7-2 and TRBJ1-3, with a tentative D call TRBD1 (6 bases). V lost 1 base and J 2 bases, leaving 12 bases between the germline ends. The CDR3 totals 16 residues. CDR1 and CDR2 (germline): SGHTA, FQGNSA. The CDR3 loop reads CASSLVGGQAGNTIYF. In DNA form, the CDR3 reads TGTGCCAGCAGCTTAGTCGGGGGGCAGGCTGGAAACACCATATATTTT.

The V call is TRBV11-2, the J call TRBJ2-3; D remains unclear. The germline CDR1 and CDR2 sequences are SGHAT and FQNNGV. V was cut by 5 bases and J by 2 bases, with 5 bases left in between. This CDR3 region has 12 residues. As DNA, the CDR3 is TGTGCCAGCAGCCTAATCACAGATACGCAGTATTTT. Translating it yields CASSLITDTQYF.

This chain uses TRBV6-1 with TRBJ1-2; perhaps TRBD1 as D (5 bases). V was pared by 2 bases and J by 5 bases, with 9 bases between. The CDR3 has 13 residues. CDR1 and CDR2 from the germline V gene are MNHNS and SASEGT. The CDR3 loop reads CASSETGGYGYTF. CDR3 DNA sequence: TGTGCCAGCAGTGAAACCGGGGGTTATGGCTACACCTTC.

V and J are TRBV18 and TRBJ2-5; D gene unclear. The length of the CDR3 is 13 residues. V was cut by 3 bases and J by 5 bases, with 10 bases left in between. Germline V gene sequence: CDR1 KGHSH, CDR2 LQKENI. CDR3 in DNA: TGTGCCAGCTCACCTGGCTCTTTGGAGACCCAGTACTTC. Translating it yields CASSPGSLETQYF.

This chain joins TRBV4-1 and TRBJ1-1, with 8 bases matching TRBD1. The V and J ends lost 6 bases and 3 bases, in that order; junction bases with no gene match: 12. The CDR3 runs 16 residues. Germline V lookup: CDR1 MGHRA, CDR2 YSYEKL. The DNA of the CDR3 is TGCGCCAGCAGTCAACGGACAGGGTATTCCTACACTGAAGCTTTCTTT. It is translated as CASSQRTGYSYTEAFF.

The chain recombines TRBV10-3 with TRBJ2-1; D gene uncertain. CDR3 length: 13 amino acids. CDR1 is ENHRY and CDR2 is SYGVKD in the germline V gene. V was trimmed by 0 bases and J by 4 bases, leaving 4 bases between them. The CDR3 region has the DNA TGTGCCATCAGTGAGTCGGGATACAATGAGCAGTTCTTC. This sequence encodes CAISESGYNEQFF.

J is TRBJ2-3 and V is TRBV6-1, with D perhaps matching TRBD1 or TRBD2 (5 bases each). The CDR3 is made up of 15 amino acids. Germline loops: CDR1 MNHNS, CDR2 SASEGT. The V gene lost 3 bases and the J gene lost 4 bases, with 14 bases spanning the gap. The DNA for the CDR3 is TGTGCCAGCAGTGATTGGGGGAGCGCCCCAGATACGCAGTATTTT. Its protein is CASSDWGSAPDTQYF.

The rearrangement links TRBV19 to TRBJ2-1, with D perhaps TRBD1 or TRBD2 (6 bases each). CDR3 size: 16 residues. V lost 4 bases to trimming and J lost 4 bases, with 17 bases between them. Germline lookup yields CDR1 LNHDA and CDR2 SQIVND (reference sequence). CDR3 DNA: TGTGCCAGTAGTAGGGGGTTTGGGGGGCTTTACAATGAGCAGTTCTTC. It encodes CASSRGFGGLYNEQFF. Looking up the rest from reference TRBV19 and TRBJ2-1 gives the full variable domain: DGGITQSPKYLFRKEGQNVTLSCEQNLNHDAMYWYRQDPGQGLRLIYYSQIVNDFQKGDIAEGYSVSREKKESFPLTVTSAQKNPTAFYLCASSRGFGGLYNEQFFGPGTRLTVL.

The gene calls are TRBV6-5 and TRBJ2-1; a possible D gene is TRBD1 (6 bases). V was clipped by 6 bases and J by 5 bases, with 11 bases between them. Germline V gives CDR1 MNHEY, CDR2 SVGAGI. The CDR3 sequence is 13 residues long. The CDR3 DNA sequence: TGTGCCAGCAGGGGGGACATCCACAATGAGCAGTTCTTC. This translates into CASRGDIHNEQFF.

J is TRBJ1-3 and V is TRBV6-5; D is uncertain. Germline CDR1 reads MNHEY; CDR2 reads SVGAGI. V lost 2 bases and J lost 4, with 12 bases in between. This CDR3 has 15 residues. CDR3 sequence: CASSYKGPAGNTIYF. CDR3 nucleotide sequence: TGTGCCAGCAGTTACAAAGGGCCGGCCGGAAACACCATATATTTT.

This chain joins TRBV5-4 and TRBJ1-2; TRBD1 is a possible D gene (6 bases). The CDR3 spans 14 residues. Looked up from germline, CDR1 is SGHNT and CDR2 is YYREEE (reference sequence). With 2 bases removed from V and 4 bases from J, the gap between germline ends came to 12 bases. DNA of the CDR3: TGTGCCAGCAGCTTCCCAGGGGCGGGCTATGGCTACACCTTC. This encodes CASSFPGAGYGYTF.

Concerning this clone: Other DNA sequences in this sample translate to the same CDR3. This chain connects TRBV27 to TRBJ1-6, with D possibly being TRBD1 (5 bases). The germline CDR1 and CDR2 sequences are MNHEY and SMNVEV (reference sequence). Trimming removed 6 bases from V and 4 bases from J, with 7 bases in between. The CDR3 contains 13 residues. CDR3 nucleotides: TGTGCCAGCAGCCAGGGATATAATTCACCCCTCCACTTT. It specifies CASSQGYNSPLHF.

The chain links TRBV29-1 to TRBJ2-5; 7 bases agree with TRBD1. V dropped 6 bases and J dropped 0; count of bases not matched to a gene: 7. CDR3 length: 14 amino acids. Germline CDR1 and CDR2: SQVTM and ANQGSEA. The CDR3 protein is CSVVPQGNQETQYF. CDR3 in DNA: TGCAGCGTCGTACCACAGGGGAACCAAGAGACCCAGTACTTC. Drawing the rest from reference TRBV29-1 and TRBJ2-5, the complete variable domain is SAVISQKPSRDICQRGTSLTIQCQVDSQVTMMFWYRQQPGQSLTLIATANQGSEATYESGFVIDKFPISRPNLTFSTLTVSNMSPEDSSIYLCSVVPQGNQETQYFGPGTRLLVL.

The V and J genes are TRBV28 and TRBJ2-3; the match to TRBD2 covers 7 bases. Germline-derived CDR1 and CDR2 are MDHEN and SYDVKM. With 6 bases clipped from V and 3 bases from J, the junction kept 9 bases outside the gene matches. This CDR3 is built from 15 residues. CDR3 loop: CASSIPTSLTDTQYF. As DNA, the CDR3 is TGTGCCAGCAGCATCCCGACTAGCCTAACAGATACGCAGTATTTT.

The chain recombines TRBV11-3 with TRBJ2-2, with 10 bases matching TRBD2. Looked up from germline, CDR1 is SGHNT and CDR2 is YENEEA. The CDR3 loop spans 15 amino acids. V trimming: 5 bases; J trimming: 7 bases; junction bases outside the gene matches: 7. The DNA for the CDR3 is TGTGCCAGCAGCCCATCCATAGCGGGAGGCGGGGAGCTGTTTTTT. Encoded protein: CASSPSIAGGGELFF.

The rearrangement uses TRBV18 and TRBJ1-5; TRBD1 aligns across 8 bases. The CDR3 totals 16 residues. CDR1 is KGHSH and CDR2 is LQKENI in the germline V gene. J was trimmed by 2 bases and V by 6 bases; bases with no gene match: 9. In nucleotides, the CDR3 is TGTGCCAGCTCTCCCCAGGGGGCGTCTGGCAATCAGCCCCAGCATTTT. It codes for CASSPQGASGNQPQHF.

J is TRBJ1-2 and V is TRBV5-1; unclear D gene. Trimming stripped 2 bases from V and 8 bases from J, with 13 bases between. Germline assignment: CDR1 SGHRS and CDR2 YFSETQ. This CDR3 spans 13 amino acids. The CDR3: CASSLRDARGYTF. The DNA of the CDR3 is TGCGCCAGCAGCTTACGGGATGCTCGGGGCTACACCTTC.